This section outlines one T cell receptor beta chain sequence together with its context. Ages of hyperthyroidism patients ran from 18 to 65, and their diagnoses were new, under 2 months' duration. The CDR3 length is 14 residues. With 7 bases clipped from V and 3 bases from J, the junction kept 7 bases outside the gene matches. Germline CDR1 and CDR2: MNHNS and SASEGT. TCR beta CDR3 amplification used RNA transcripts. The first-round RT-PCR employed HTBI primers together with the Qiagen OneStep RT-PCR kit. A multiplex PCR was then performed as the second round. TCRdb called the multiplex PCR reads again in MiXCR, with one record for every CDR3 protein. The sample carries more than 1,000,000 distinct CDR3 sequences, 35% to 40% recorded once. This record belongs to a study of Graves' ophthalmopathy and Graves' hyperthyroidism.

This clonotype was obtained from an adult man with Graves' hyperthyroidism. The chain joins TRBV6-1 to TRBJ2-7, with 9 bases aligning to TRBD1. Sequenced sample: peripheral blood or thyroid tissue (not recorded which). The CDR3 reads CASTPQGALYEQYF. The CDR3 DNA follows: TGTGCCAGCACCCCACAGGGGGCCCTCTACGAGCAGTACTTC.